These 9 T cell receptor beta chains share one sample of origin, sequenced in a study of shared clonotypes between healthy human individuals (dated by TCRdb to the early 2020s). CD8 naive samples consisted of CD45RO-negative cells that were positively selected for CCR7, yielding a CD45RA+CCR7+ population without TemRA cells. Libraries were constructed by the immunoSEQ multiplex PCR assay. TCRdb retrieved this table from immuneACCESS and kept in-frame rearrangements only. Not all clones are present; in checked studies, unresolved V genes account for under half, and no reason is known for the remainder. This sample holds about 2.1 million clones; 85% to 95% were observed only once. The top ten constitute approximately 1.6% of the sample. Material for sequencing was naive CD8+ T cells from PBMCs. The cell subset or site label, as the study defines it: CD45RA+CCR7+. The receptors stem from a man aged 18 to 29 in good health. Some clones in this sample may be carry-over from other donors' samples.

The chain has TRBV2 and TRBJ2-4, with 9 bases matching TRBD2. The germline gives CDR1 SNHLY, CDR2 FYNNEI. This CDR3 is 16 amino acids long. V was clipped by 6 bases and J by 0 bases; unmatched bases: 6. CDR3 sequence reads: CASSPGLALAKNIQYF. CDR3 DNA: TGTGCCAGCAGCCCTGGACTAGCGTTAGCCAAAAACATTCAGTACTTC.

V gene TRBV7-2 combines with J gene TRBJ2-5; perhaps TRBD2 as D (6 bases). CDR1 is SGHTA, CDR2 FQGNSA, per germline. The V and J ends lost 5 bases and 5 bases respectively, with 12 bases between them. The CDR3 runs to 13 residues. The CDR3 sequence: CASSLRGLETQYF. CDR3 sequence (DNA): TGTGCCAGCAGCCTCCGGGGGTTGGAGACCCAGTACTTC.

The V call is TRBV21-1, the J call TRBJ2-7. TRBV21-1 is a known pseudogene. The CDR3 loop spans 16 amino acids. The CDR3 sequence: CASSMEELGPAYEQYF. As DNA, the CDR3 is TGTGCCAGCAGCATGGAGGAGCTGGGACCTGCCTACGAGCAGTACTTC.

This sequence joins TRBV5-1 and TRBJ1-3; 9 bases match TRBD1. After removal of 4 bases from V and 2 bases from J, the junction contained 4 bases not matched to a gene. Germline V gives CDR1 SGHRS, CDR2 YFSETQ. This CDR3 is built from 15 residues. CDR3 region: CASSQTGGAGNTIYF. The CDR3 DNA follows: TGCGCCAGCAGCCAGACAGGGGGTGCTGGAAACACCATATATTTT.

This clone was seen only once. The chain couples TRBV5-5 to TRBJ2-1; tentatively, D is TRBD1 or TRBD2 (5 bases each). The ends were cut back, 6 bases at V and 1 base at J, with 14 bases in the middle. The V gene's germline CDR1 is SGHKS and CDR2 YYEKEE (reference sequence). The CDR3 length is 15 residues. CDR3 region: CASTLTWGSYNEQFF. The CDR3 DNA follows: TGTGCCAGCACCCTTACCTGGGGGTCCTACAATGAGCAGTTCTTC.

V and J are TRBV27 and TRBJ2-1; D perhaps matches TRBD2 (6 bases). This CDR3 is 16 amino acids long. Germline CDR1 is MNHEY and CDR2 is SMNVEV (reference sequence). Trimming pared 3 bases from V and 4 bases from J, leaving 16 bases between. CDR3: CASSLWGTANYNEQFF. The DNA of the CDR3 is TGTGCCAGCAGTTTGTGGGGGACTGCGAATTACAATGAGCAGTTCTTC.

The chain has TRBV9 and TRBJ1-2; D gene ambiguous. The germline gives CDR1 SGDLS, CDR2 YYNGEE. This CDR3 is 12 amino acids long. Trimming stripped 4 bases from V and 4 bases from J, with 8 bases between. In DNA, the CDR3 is TGTGCCAGCAGCCCAGGTCCCTATGGCTACACCTTC. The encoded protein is CASSPGPYGYTF.

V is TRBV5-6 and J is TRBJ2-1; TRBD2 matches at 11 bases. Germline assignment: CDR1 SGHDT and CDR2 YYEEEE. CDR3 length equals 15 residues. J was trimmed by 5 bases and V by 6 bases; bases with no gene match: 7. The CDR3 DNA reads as TGTGCCAGCACCTTAGCGGGAGGGTTCCACAATGAGCAGTTCTTC. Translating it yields CASTLAGGFHNEQFF.

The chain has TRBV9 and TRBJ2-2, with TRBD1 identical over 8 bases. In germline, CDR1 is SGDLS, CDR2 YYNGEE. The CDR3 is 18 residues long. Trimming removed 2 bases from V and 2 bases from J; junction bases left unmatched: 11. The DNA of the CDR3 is TGTGCCAGCAGCGTCCCCGGGACAGGCGGCCTCAACACCGGGGAGCTGTTTTTT. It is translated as CASSVPGTGGLNTGELFF. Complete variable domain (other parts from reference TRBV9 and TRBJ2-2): DSGVTQTPKHLITATGQRVTLRCSPRSGDLSVYWYQQSLDQGLQFLIQYYNGEERAKGNILERFSAQQFPDLHSELNLSSLELGDSALYFCASSVPGTGGLNTGELFFGEGSRLTVL.